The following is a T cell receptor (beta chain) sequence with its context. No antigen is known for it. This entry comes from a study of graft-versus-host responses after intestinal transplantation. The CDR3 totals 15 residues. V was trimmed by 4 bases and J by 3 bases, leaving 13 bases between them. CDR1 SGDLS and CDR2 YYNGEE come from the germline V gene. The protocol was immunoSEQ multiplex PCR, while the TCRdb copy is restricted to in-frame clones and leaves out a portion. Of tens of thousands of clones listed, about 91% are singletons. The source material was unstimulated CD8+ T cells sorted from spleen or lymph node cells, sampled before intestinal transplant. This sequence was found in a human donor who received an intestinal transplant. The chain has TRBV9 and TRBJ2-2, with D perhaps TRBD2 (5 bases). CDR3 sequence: CASSPRGLDTGELFF. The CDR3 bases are TGTGCCAGCAGCCCTCGGGGTCTGGACACCGGGGAGCTGTTTTTT. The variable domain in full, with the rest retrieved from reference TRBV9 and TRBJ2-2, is DSGVTQTPKHLITATGQRVTLRCSPRSGDLSVYWYQQSLDQGLQFLIQYYNGEERAKGNILERFSAQQFPDLHSELNLSSLELGDSALYFCASSPRGLDTGELFFGEGSRLTVL.